Each of the 25 T cell receptor beta chains below was sequenced from the same sample in a study of cytomegalovirus exposure and HLA in healthy donors. The study ran its PCR with 60 Vbeta and 13 Jbeta primers. Profiled with immunoSEQ multiplex PCR; TCRdb holds only in-frame clones, not every one. The repertoire holds around 150,000 clones, approximately 60% seen once, with roughly 6.4% in the top ten. The source material was PBMCs. All receptors come from a woman in her sixties in good health and CMV-seropositive.

Here the CDR3 DNA reads TGTGCCAGCAGCCAGGGGATGGGCAATCAGCCCCAGCATTTT. Protein: CASSQGMGNQPQHF. The V and J genes are TRBV9 and TRBJ1-5, with a weak D call TRBD1 (6 bases). The V end lost 4 bases, the J end lost 2 bases, and 10 bases lay between the germline ends. Germline CDR1 is SGDLS and CDR2 is YYNGEE. This CDR3 region has 14 residues.

This sequence joins TRBV7-3 and TRBJ2-5; D possibly corresponds to TRBD2 (6 bases). Trimming left V 8 bases short and J 5 bases short, with 15 bases between. The CDR3 contains 13 residues. Germline loops: CDR1 SGHTA, CDR2 FQGTGA. The CDR3 bases are TGTGCCAGCGCCGGAGGGGTGTCGGAGACCCAGTACTTC. Translating it yields CASAGGVSETQYF.

This clone was detected a few times. The chain joins TRBV5-4 to TRBJ2-5; D unresolved. The CDR3 consists of 14 residues. Trimming removed 0 bases at V and 1 base at J, with 7 bases between. Germline lookup yields CDR1 SGHNT and CDR2 YYREEE (reference sequence). Written as DNA, the CDR3 is TGTGCCAGCAGCTTGGTACAGTCCCAAGAGACCCAGTACTTC. Encoded protein: CASSLVQSQETQYF.

The CDR3 is CASSVTGLFADEQYF. The CDR3 DNA reads TGTGCCAGCAGTGTAACGGGACTATTCGCGGACGAGCAGTACTTC. V is TRBV6-1 and J is TRBJ2-7; TRBD2 agrees at 7 bases. V was clipped by 4 bases and J by 5 bases; unmatched bases: 11. Germline lookup yields CDR1 MNHNS and CDR2 SASEGT. CDR3 size: 15 residues.

This rearrangement joins TRBV4-2 to TRBJ2-3; D is possibly TRBD2 (6 bases). Germline assignment: CDR1 LGHNA and CDR2 YNFKEQ. Between the trimmed V and J ends, which lost 0 bases and 6 bases, there was a span of 16 bases. The CDR3 length is 16 residues. The CDR3 DNA follows: TGTGCCAGCAGCCAAGAGGGGAGACTAGGGGAGGATACGCAGTATTTT. Amino acids: CASSQEGRLGEDTQYF.

J is TRBJ2-1 and V is TRBV5-6, with 10 bases that match TRBD2. V was pared by 1 base and J by 8 bases, with 15 bases of the junction left unmatched. Germline lookup yields CDR1 SGHDT and CDR2 YYEEEE. CDR3 length equals 18 residues. CDR3 amino acids: CASSLRGLAGDLRDEQFF. DNA of the CDR3: TGTGCCAGCAGCTTGAGAGGGCTAGCGGGGGATCTTCGGGATGAGCAGTTCTTC.

The table lists this clone with a few counts. The CDR3, as DNA: TGTGCCAGCAGCTTCATGTTCTCTGGGGCCAACGTCCTGACTTTC. It is translated as CASSFMFSGANVLTF. This chain joins TRBV7-9 and TRBJ2-6, with D unclear. CDR1 and CDR2 (germline): SEHNR, FQNEAQ (reference sequence). The CDR3 has 15 residues. V was clipped by 3 bases and J by 0 bases, with 6 bases between them.

The CDR3 bases are TGTGCCAGCAGCTTATTCGCGTCCGGCTACACCTTC. Translated: CASSLFASGYTF. This chain uses TRBV5-4 with TRBJ1-2, with no clear D. Trimming stripped 2 bases from V and 8 bases from J, with 10 bases between. CDR3 length equals 12 residues. Germline values: CDR1 SGHNT, CDR2 YYREEE (reference sequence). Full variable domain (rest looked up from reference TRBV5-4 and TRBJ1-2): ETGVTQSPTHLIKTRGQQVTLRCSSQSGHNTVSWYQQALGQGPQFIFQYYREEENGRGNFPPRFSGLQFPNYSSELNVNALELDDSALYLCASSLFASGYTFGSGTRLTVV.

This chain links TRBV13 with TRBJ2-5; 8 nucleotides agree with TRBD1. This CDR3 is 14 amino acids long. With 5 bases clipped from V and 8 bases from J, the junction kept 10 bases outside the gene matches. Looked up from germline, CDR1 is PRHDT and CDR2 is FYEKMQ (reference sequence). For the CDR3, the DNA is TGTGCCAGCAGCACCGGACAGGGTGGTCAAACCCAGTACTTC. This encodes CASSTGQGGQTQYF. Using reference TRBV13 and TRBJ2-5 for the parts outside the CDR3, the full variable domain is AAGVIQSPRHLIKEKRETATLKCYPIPRHDTVYWYQQGPGQDPQFLISFYEKMQSDKGSIPDRFSAQQFSDYHSELNMSSLELGDSALYFCASSTGQGGQTQYFGPGTRLLVL.

CDR3 sequence reads: CAIRERQGGEAFF. CDR3 nucleotide sequence: TGTGCCATCAGAGAAAGACAGGGTGGTGAAGCTTTCTTT. The chain links TRBV10-3 to TRBJ1-1; 7 bases match TRBD1. CDR3 length equals 13 residues. J was trimmed by 7 bases and V by 6 bases; bases with no gene match: 8. Per the germline V gene, CDR1 is ENHRY and CDR2 is SYGVKD.

This clone was counted only a few times. The chain couples TRBV7-9 to TRBJ1-1; maybe TRBD1 (5 bases). The V and J ends lost 1 base and 5 bases respectively, with 8 bases between them. Germline-derived CDR1 and CDR2 are SEHNR and FQNEAQ (reference sequence). This CDR3 contains 13 residues. CDR3 region: CASSLERGTEAFF. The CDR3 nucleotides read TGTGCCAGCAGCTTAGAGCGGGGGACTGAAGCTTTCTTT.

A few counts support this clone. The rearrangement uses TRBV7-2 and TRBJ2-1, with 13 positions matching TRBD2. This CDR3 is built from 17 residues. Germline V gene sequence: CDR1 SGHTA, CDR2 FQGNSA. V lost 5 bases, J lost 6 bases, and 10 bases stayed unmatched. CDR3 DNA sequence: TGTGCCAGCAGCATTAGGAGGGGACTAGCGGGATCCAATGAGCAGTTCTTC. As protein: CASSIRRGLAGSNEQFF. The full variable domain, with the rest looked up from reference TRBV7-2 and TRBJ2-1, is GAGVSQSPSNKVTEKGKDVELRCDPISGHTALYWYRQSLGQGLEFLIYFQGNSAPDKSGLPSDRFSAERTGGSVSTLTIQRTQQEDSAVYLCASSIRRGLAGSNEQFFGPGTRLTVL.

The chain uses TRBV10-1 and TRBJ2-3, with D uncertain. This CDR3 has 14 amino acids. The germline CDR1 and CDR2 sequences are WNHNN and SYGVQD (reference sequence). Trimming took 4 bases from V and 4 from J, leaving 12 bases between them. CDR3 in amino acids: CASSAGDTSDTQYF. DNA for the CDR3: TGCGCCAGCAGTGCTGGCGACACCTCAGATACGCAGTATTTT.

This clone was observed once. The chain recombines TRBV27 with TRBJ2-3; 14 bases are shared with TRBD2. Unmatched junction bases numbered 7, after V lost 2 bases and J lost 3 bases. Germline lookup yields CDR1 MNHEY and CDR2 SMNVEV (reference sequence). This CDR3 spans 18 amino acids. The CDR3 nucleotides read TGTGCCAGCAGTTTACAGCCGGGACTAGCGGGAGAGACAGATACGCAGTATTTT. Protein sequence: CASSLQPGLAGETDTQYF.

The chain uses TRBV7-2 and TRBJ2-4; D ambiguous. The germline CDR1 and CDR2 sequences are SGHTA and FQGNSA. The CDR3 sequence is 13 residues long. V lost 2 bases, J lost 5 bases, and 7 bases lay in between. The CDR3 coding sequence is TGTGCCAGCAGCTTAATCCCCGAAAACATTCAGTACTTC. Its protein is CASSLIPENIQYF. The variable domain in full, with the rest retrieved from reference TRBV7-2 and TRBJ2-4, is GAGVSQSPSNKVTEKGKDVELRCDPISGHTALYWYRQSLGQGLEFLIYFQGNSAPDKSGLPSDRFSAERTGGSVSTLTIQRTQQEDSAVYLCASSLIPENIQYFGAGTRLSVL.

V usage is TRBV6-6 and J usage is TRBJ1-5; D might be TRBD1 (5 bases). CDR1 is MNHNY and CDR2 is SVGAGI in the germline V gene (reference sequence). Trimming left V 8 bases short and J 0 bases short, with 11 bases between. The CDR3 totals 14 residues. The CDR3 sequence is CASSSGGSNQPQHF. Here the CDR3 DNA reads TGTGCCAGCTCCTCCGGGGGTAGCAATCAGCCCCAGCATTTT.

This clone was recorded a few times. The chain is built from TRBV2 and TRBJ2-1; 8 bases fit TRBD2. CDR1 is SNHLY and CDR2 is FYNNEI in the germline V gene. V was pared by 7 bases and J by 4 bases, with 3 bases of the junction left unmatched. There are 13 residues in the CDR3. The CDR3 DNA follows: TGTGCCAGCATGACTAGCGTTTACAATGAGCAGTTCTTC. Its translation is CASMTSVYNEQFF.

The V call is TRBV5-4, the J call TRBJ2-5; 12 bases fit TRBD2. Trimming at V came to 4 bases and at J to 2 bases, leaving 9 bases not matched to a gene. CDR3 length: 17 amino acids. The germline V gene encodes CDR1 SGHNT and CDR2 YYREEE (reference sequence). CDR3 loop: CASSDRLAGGPQETQYF. In nucleotides, the CDR3 is TGTGCCAGCAGCGATCGGCTAGCGGGGGGGCCTCAAGAGACCCAGTACTTC.

V is TRBV4-1 and J is TRBJ2-3; 7 bases line up with TRBD2. The CDR3 extends over 16 amino acids. The V segment lost 2 bases and the J segment 4 bases; nucleotides outside the gene matches: 9. Germline values: CDR1 MGHRA, CDR2 YSYEKL. The CDR3 is CASSQPSGGSPDTQYF. CDR3 DNA sequence: TGCGCCAGCAGCCAACCATCGGGCGGGAGCCCAGATACGCAGTATTTT.

V is TRBV4-3 and J is TRBJ2-1; 13 nucleotides line up with TRBD2. This CDR3 region has 16 residues. Unmatched junction bases numbered 6, after V lost 1 base and J lost 9 bases. The germline gives CDR1 LGHNA, CDR2 YSLEER. CDR3 sequence reads: CASSQGTSGRAGEQFF. CDR3 sequence (DNA): TGCGCCAGCAGCCAAGGCACTAGCGGGAGGGCCGGTGAGCAGTTCTTC.

The sample holds a few counts of this clone. This chain uses TRBV5-6 with TRBJ2-6; no firm D call. CDR1 and CDR2 from the germline V gene are SGHDT and YYEEEE. V was shortened by 1 base and J by 0 bases, with 8 bases between the two germline ends. This CDR3 comprises 16 residues. CDR3 protein: CASSLQIFSGANVLTF. The CDR3 DNA reads TGTGCCAGCAGCTTGCAGATCTTCTCTGGGGCCAACGTCCTGACTTTC.

This chain links TRBV6-5 with TRBJ2-5; D possibly corresponds to TRBD2 (5 bases). Trimming took 3 bases from V and 5 from J, leaving 10 bases between them. Germline V gene lookup returns CDR1 MNHEY and CDR2 SVGAGI. The length of the CDR3 is 13 residues. CDR3 bases: TGTGCCAGCAGTTATGGGGAGAGGGAGACCCAGTACTTC. It yields the protein CASSYGERETQYF.

Only one count was recorded for this clone. The V gene is TRBV5-1, the J gene TRBJ2-3, with D uncertain. In germline, CDR1 is SGHRS, CDR2 YFSETQ. V gave up 3 bases and J gave up 2 bases, with 16 bases separating them. The CDR3 consists of 16 residues. This CDR3 reads CASSSEYLGITDTQYF. Here the CDR3 DNA reads TGCGCCAGCAGCTCGGAGTACCTCGGCATCACAGATACGCAGTATTTT.

This chain joins TRBV28 and TRBJ2-2; the D is unclear. CDR3 length: 15 amino acids. Trimming pared 4 bases from V and 4 bases from J, leaving 13 bases between. In germline, CDR1 is MDHEN, CDR2 SYDVKM. CDR3 loop: CASSWPQSGTGELFF. The CDR3 DNA is TGTGCCAGCAGTTGGCCACAAAGTGGCACCGGGGAGCTGTTTTTT.

The gene calls are TRBV30 and TRBJ2-1; 13 positions agree with TRBD2. This CDR3 spans 14 amino acids. Per germline, CDR1 GTSNPN and CDR2 SVGIG (reference sequence). V lost 0 bases and J lost 9; bases outside the gene matches: 2. The CDR3 DNA sequence: TGTGCCTGGAGTGTAGGACTAGCGGGAGCTGAGCAGTTCTTC. This encodes CAWSVGLAGAEQFF.